This T cell receptor beta chain originates from a study of OX40 agonist ivuxolimab in advanced cancers. This clone has a single count. No antigen is known for it. Overall study findings and caveats: Near-lowest levels of clonal expansion characterized partial responders at 0.1-3.0 mg/kg.

Per the germline V gene, CDR1 is SGHTA and CDR2 is FQGNSA. The CDR3 length is 14 residues. V dropped 4 bases and J dropped 4; count of bases not matched to a gene: 4. Here immunoSEQ multiplex PCR was the method, and the copy in TCRdb shows in-frame clones only, minus some. The table shows roughly 75,000 clones, with approximately 90% occurring only once. The receptor was isolated from an adult with an advanced solid tumor such as melanoma, head and neck, liver or kidney cancer. Sequenced material: CD4+ or CD8+ T cells sorted from blood, taken in a trial of the OX40 agonist ivuxolimab. The rearrangement joins TRBV7-2 to TRBJ1-2; 9 nucleotides line up with TRBD1. For the CDR3, the DNA is TGTGCCAGCAGCTACGGGACAGGGATCTATGGCTACACCTTC. This gives the protein CASSYGTGIYGYTF.